The sequence of this T cell receptor beta chain was determined in a study of blood T cell repertoires in COVID-19. Method: immunoSEQ multiplex PCR; TCRdb's copy keeps in-frame clones and lacks some. The sample records roughly 240,000 clones, 86% being singletons. The CDR3 is 15 residues long. V dropped 3 bases and J dropped 2 bases, with 14 bases sitting between them. Germline CDR1 SGHAT, CDR2 FQDESV (reference sequence). The sequenced sample was peripheral blood. This TCR was sampled from a man between 18 and 35 years old with active or convalescent COVID-19. V usage is TRBV11-1 and J usage is TRBJ2-7; no definite D call. Here the CDR3 DNA reads TGTGCCAGCAGCTTCCTGGAGCGAGCTCCCTACGAGCAGTACTTC. Its protein is CASSFLERAPYEQYF.